The T cell receptor (beta chain) described here comes from a study of patients and donors after allogeneic stem cell transplantation. TCRdb independently ran MiXCR on the RT-PCR reads; one entry per CDR3 protein. The sample has approximately 250,000 distinct CDR3 sequences, over 12% seen once. In its sample, this clonotype was seen many times. The CDR3 is 15 amino acids. Trimming stripped 6 bases from V and 0 bases from J, with 12 bases between. From germline, CDR1 is MNHNS and CDR2 SASEGT. The source of this sequence is a human donor who was either an allogeneic HSCT recipient or a stem cell or donor lymphocyte infusion donor (not recorded which). It is not recorded whose cells these are; they may come from a transplant donor. This chain links TRBV6-1 with TRBJ1-3; tentative D call: TRBD1 (6 bases). Sequencing was performed on blood, either unsorted or a sorted T cell fraction (not recorded which). The CDR3 protein is CASRLTGHSGNTIYF. DNA for the CDR3: TGTGCCAGCAGGCTGACAGGTCACTCTGGAAACACCATATATTTT.